This T cell receptor beta chain was recorded in a study of regulatory T cells in long-lasting Graves disease (dated by TCRdb to the early 2020s). About the study as a whole: In the newly diagnosed Graves' disease group, patients had been taking antithyroid drugs for less than 3 months. Persistent Graves' disease patients were compared with newly diagnosed Graves' disease patients by peripheral blood TCR sequencing and RNA sequencing. The study was registered as a clinical trial and conducted in China. A total of around 35 samples underwent TCR sequencing: around 13 from persistent and about 20 from newly diagnosed Graves' disease patients.

Broader findings and caveats from the paper: Preferential use of TRBV28, TRBJ1-2 and TRBJ2-5 was observed in persistent disease, whereas TRBV20-1 and TRBJ2-1 were favored in newly diagnosed disease. Lower TCR Shannon entropy and fewer highly expanded clones were observed in persistent Graves' disease patients than in newly diagnosed patients, which suggested clonal expansion. Because the primary lesion, thyroid tissue, could not be accessed, the study looked at peripheral blood alone. More public clonotypes were shared among persistent patients (over 2,500) than among newly diagnosed patients (just under 1,000). Only the TCR beta chain was sequenced and analyzed. The authors noted that the small sample size was a limitation that may lower accuracy.

The meaning of the sample's time point label: newly diagnosed GD, antithyroid drugs for less than 3 months. For both TCR sequencing and RNA sequencing, RNA was extracted from PBMCs using TRIzol. The diagnosis of Graves' disease followed American Thyroid Association guidelines. Patients were recruited from an endocrinology department in Xi'an, China. From each patient, around 9.3 milliliters of peripheral blood was collected into an EDTA anticoagulant tube. Ficoll Paque Plus density gradient separation was used to isolate PBMCs, and no further T cell sorting was done. An Agilent 2100 Bioanalyzer and agarose gel were used to check RNA quality, while a NanoDrop 2000 measured RNA concentration. About this clonotype: Its antigen target is currently unknown. The sample holds no much larger clone one base away, and base qualities are not on file.

Library preparation was by multiplex PCR. Sequencing was carried out with an Illumina HiSeq 4000. To build TCR beta libraries, CDR3 regions were amplified by Arm-PCR using iRepertoire HTBI primers. Before sequencing, the PCR products underwent gel purification. Processing in the source paper ran as follows. A total of fewer than 80 TRBV and about 13 TRBJ segments were identified across samples and were used for gene usage analysis of CDR3 amino acid clonotypes. Filtered high-quality paired reads were merged into contigs using COPE and FqMerger. Contigs were aligned with BLAST to IMGT TRBV, TRBD and TRBJ reference genes, and CDR3 was defined per IMGT. Highly expanded clones were defined as clonotypes with a frequency above 0.1%. Repertoire diversity was measured by Shannon entropy, and V-J evenness by the Gini coefficient. A clonotype found in more than one individual was treated as public. TCRdb redid the processing of the public reads, applying fastp at Q25 and MiXCR, and retained in-frame beta chains. Identical CDR3 proteins give one entry, which carries the most common genes and DNA. These V and J calls originate from TCRdb's pipeline instead of the authors' own analysis. The sample includes 240,000 or so distinct CDR3 sequences, with about 19% observed a single time. The ten top clones hold about 15% of the sample.

V and J are trimmed by 0 bases and 0 bases, and the gene matches miss 7 bases of the junction. From its cysteine to its phenylalanine, the CDR3 spans 17 amino acids. Only the CDR3 DNA is retained, 51 bases long and in frame from the first base. CDR1 SGHNT and CDR2 YYREEE were looked up in the germline V gene (reference sequence). The rearranged chain carries TRBV5-4 and TRBJ1-2; 8 of the junction bases match TRBD1. Sample: peripheral blood mononuclear cells (PBMCs), taken at new diagnosis, from a patient treated with antithyroid drugs. This clonotype was sampled from a female donor with Graves disease. The sequenced DNA: TGTGCCAGCAGCTTGGCTGGGACAGGCGGAACTAACTATGGCTACACCTTC. This translates into CASSLAGTGGTNYGYTF.